Included here is one TCR beta chain sequence, with context. Its antigen is currently unknown. Data came from immunoSEQ multiplex PCR; TCRdb stores just in-frame clones and leaves some out. The sample shows tens of thousands of clones, about 92% of them seen only once. These data originate in a study of graft-versus-host responses after intestinal transplantation. Study observations and caveats: Association was observed between peak circulating GvH clone levels and early post-transplant HvG declines.

Germline V gene data show CDR1 as MGHRA and CDR2 as YSYEKL. The CDR3 has 13 amino acids. V was clipped by 6 bases and J by 8 bases; unmatched bases: 4. This receptor was identified in a human donor who received an intestinal transplant. The chain links TRBV4-1 to TRBJ2-2; 9 nucleotides align to TRBD1. The specimen was unstimulated CD8+ T cells sorted from spleen or lymph node cells, collected before intestinal transplant. CDR3 in amino acids: CASSPGTGGELFF. CDR3 bases: TGCGCCAGCAGTCCCGGGACAGGGGGGGAGCTGTTTTTT.